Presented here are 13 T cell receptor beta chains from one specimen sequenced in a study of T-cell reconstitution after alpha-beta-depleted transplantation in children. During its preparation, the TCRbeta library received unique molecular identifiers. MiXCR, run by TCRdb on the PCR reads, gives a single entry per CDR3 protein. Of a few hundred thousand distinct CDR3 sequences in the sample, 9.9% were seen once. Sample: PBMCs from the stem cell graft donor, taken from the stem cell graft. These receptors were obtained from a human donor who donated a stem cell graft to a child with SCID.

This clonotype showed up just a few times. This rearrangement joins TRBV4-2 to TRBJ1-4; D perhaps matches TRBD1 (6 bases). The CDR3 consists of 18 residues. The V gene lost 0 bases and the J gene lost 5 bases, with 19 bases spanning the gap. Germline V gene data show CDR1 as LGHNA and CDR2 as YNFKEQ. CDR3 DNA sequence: TGTGCCAGCAGCCAAGATTTCAAAGCAGGACAGAAAAATGAAAAACTGTTTTTT. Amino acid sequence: CASSQDFKAGQKNEKLFF.

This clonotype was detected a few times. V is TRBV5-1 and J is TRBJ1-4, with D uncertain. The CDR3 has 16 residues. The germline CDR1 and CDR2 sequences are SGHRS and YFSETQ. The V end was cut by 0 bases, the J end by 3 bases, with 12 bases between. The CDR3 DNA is TGCGCCAGCAGCTTGGCCATGGGAGCCTCTAATGAAAAACTGTTTTTT. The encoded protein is CASSLAMGASNEKLFF.

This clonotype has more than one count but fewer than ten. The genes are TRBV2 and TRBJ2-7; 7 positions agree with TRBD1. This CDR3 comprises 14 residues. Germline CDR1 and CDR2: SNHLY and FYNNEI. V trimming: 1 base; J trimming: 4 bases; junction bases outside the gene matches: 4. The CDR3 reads CASSEGTGEYEQYF. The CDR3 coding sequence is TGTGCCAGCAGTGAAGGGACAGGTGAATACGAGCAGTACTTC.

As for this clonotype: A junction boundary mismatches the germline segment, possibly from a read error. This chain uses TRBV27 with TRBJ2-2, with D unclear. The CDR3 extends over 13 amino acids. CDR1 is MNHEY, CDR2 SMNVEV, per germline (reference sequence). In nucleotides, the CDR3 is TGTGCCAGCAGTTTGGCCGCCACCGTGGAGCTGTTTTTT. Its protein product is CASSLAATVELFF.

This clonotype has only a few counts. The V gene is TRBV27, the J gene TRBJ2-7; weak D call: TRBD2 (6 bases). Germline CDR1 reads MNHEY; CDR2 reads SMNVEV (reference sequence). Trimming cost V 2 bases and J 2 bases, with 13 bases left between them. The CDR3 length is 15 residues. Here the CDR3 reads CASSLRLGTTYEQYF. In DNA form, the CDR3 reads TGTGCCAGCAGTTTACGACTAGGTACTACCTACGAGCAGTACTTC.

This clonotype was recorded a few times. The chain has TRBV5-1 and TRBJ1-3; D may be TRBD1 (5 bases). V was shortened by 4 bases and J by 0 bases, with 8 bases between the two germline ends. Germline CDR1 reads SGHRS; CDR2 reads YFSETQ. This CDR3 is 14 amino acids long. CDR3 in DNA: TGCGCCAGCAGCGCCGACAGCTCTGGAAACACCATATATTTT. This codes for CASSADSSGNTIYF.

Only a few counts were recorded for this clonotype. The CDR3, as DNA: TGCGCCAGCAGGGCGGACACTAGCAATCAGCCCCAGCATTTT. It encodes CASRADTSNQPQHF. The gene calls are TRBV5-1 and TRBJ1-5; a weak D match, TRBD1 (5 bases). Looked up from germline, CDR1 is SGHRS and CDR2 is YFSETQ. V lost 5 bases, J lost 0 bases, and 9 bases lay in between. This CDR3 region has 14 residues.

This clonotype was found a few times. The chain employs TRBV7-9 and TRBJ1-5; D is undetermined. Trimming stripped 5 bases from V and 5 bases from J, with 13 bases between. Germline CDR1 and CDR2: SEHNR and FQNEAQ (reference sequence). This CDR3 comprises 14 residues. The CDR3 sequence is CASSHTLGDQPQHF. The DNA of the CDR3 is TGTGCCAGCAGCCATACCCTCGGGGATCAGCCCCAGCATTTT.

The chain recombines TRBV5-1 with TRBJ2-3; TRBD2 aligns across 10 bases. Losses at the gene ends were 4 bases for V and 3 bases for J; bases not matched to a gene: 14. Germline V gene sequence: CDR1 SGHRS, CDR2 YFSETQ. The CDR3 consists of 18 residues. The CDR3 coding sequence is TGCGCCAGCAGCCCGGAGGTTAGCGGGGGGCGAGGTACAGATACGCAGTATTTT. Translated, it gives CASSPEVSGGRGTDTQYF. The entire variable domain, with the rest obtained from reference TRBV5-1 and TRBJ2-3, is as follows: KAGVTQTPRYLIKTRGQQVTLSCSPISGHRSVSWYQQTPGQGLQFLFEYFSETQRNKGNFPGRFSGRQFSNSRSEMNVSTLELGDSALYLCASSPEVSGGRGTDTQYFGPGTRLTVL.

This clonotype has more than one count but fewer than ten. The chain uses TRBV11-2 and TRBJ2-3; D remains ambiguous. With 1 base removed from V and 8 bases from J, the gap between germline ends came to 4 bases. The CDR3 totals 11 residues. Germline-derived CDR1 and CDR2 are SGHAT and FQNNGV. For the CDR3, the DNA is TGTGCCAGCAGCTTAGCGGGTACGCAGTATTTT. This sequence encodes CASSLAGTQYF.

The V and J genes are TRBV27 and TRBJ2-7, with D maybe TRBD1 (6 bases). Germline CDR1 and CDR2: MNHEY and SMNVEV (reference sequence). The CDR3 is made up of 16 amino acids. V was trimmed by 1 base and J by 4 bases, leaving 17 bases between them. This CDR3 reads CASSLYSGAPAYEQYF. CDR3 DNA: TGTGCCAGCAGTTTATATTCAGGGGCCCCCGCTTACGAGCAGTACTTC.

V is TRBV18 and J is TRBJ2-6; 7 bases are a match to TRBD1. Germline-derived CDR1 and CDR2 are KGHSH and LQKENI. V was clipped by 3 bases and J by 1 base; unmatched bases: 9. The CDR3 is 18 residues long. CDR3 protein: CASSPFRDRDSGANVLTF. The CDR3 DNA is TGTGCCAGCTCACCCTTCCGGGACAGAGATTCTGGGGCCAACGTCCTGACTTTC.

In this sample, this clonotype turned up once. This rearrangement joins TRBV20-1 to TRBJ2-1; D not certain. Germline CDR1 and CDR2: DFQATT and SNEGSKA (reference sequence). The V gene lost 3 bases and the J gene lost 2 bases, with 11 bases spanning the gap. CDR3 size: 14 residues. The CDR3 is CSASGQVTYNEQFF. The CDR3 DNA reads TGCAGTGCTAGTGGCCAAGTAACCTACAATGAGCAGTTCTTC.